These 28 T cell receptor beta chains were sequenced from one sample in a study of post-analysis software for immune sequencing data. General study results and limits: Among four or five TRBV segments more frequent in patients than controls were TRBV5-6, TRBV5-1 and TRBV20-1.

No antigen has been assigned to these receptors. Unique molecular identifiers were present in the TCR beta cDNA libraries. TCRdb redid the calling of the PCR reads with MiXCR, one entry per CDR3 protein. There are about 460,000 distinct CDR3 sequences in the sample; nearly 45% occur only once, and about 12% lies in the top ten. The sample taken for sequencing was blood. Source of these receptors: a girl between 5 and 17 years old with multiple sclerosis.

In its sample, this clonotype was seen a few times. V and J are TRBV12-3 or TRBV12-4 and TRBJ2-5, with 10 positions matching TRBD2. The CDR3 covers 16 residues. V lost 4 bases, J lost 5 bases, and 10 bases stayed unmatched. The CDR3 DNA follows: TGTGCCAGCAGTTCGACTCTAGCGGGAGTACCCGAGACCCAGTACTTC. This sequence encodes CASSSTLAGVPETQYF.

DNA for the CDR3: TGTACCAGCAGCCCTGCGGGAGATACGCAGTATTTT. It yields the protein CTSSPAGDTQYF. This chain connects TRBV7-2 to TRBJ2-3; D perhaps matches TRBD2 (5 bases). Trimming took off 5 bases at V and 5 bases at J, with 8 bases between the two ends. The germline V gene has CDR1 SGHTA and CDR2 FQGNSA. The CDR3 spans 12 residues.

The chain joins TRBV27 to TRBJ2-7; D perhaps matches TRBD2 (6 bases). The V end lost 0 bases, the J end lost 7 bases, and 10 bases lay between the germline ends. Germline V gene sequence: CDR1 MNHEY, CDR2 SMNVEV (reference sequence). This CDR3 comprises 13 residues. CDR3 sequence: CASSLSGLGEQYF. In nucleotides, the CDR3 is TGTGCCAGCAGTTTATCGGGACTGGGAGAGCAGTACTTC.

This clonotype was counted only a few times. The chain joins TRBV29-1 to TRBJ2-7, with D hard to call. The CDR3 consists of 16 residues. Trimming shortened V by 1 base and J by 0 bases, and 16 bases separated the two germline ends. CDR1 and CDR2 from the germline V gene are SQVTM and ANQGSEA. Here the CDR3 reads CSVEGVGDTSSYEQYF. The CDR3 DNA reads as TGCAGCGTTGAAGGGGTCGGAGACACGAGCTCCTACGAGCAGTACTTC.

V usage is TRBV30 and J usage is TRBJ2-5; possibly TRBD2 for D (6 bases). CDR1 and CDR2 from the germline V gene are GTSNPN and SVGIG (reference sequence). With 3 bases removed from V and 5 bases from J, the gap between germline ends came to 13 bases. The CDR3 has 13 amino acids. The CDR3: CAWSGDAGETQYF. The CDR3 DNA follows: TGTGCCTGGAGCGGGGACGCGGGGGAGACCCAGTACTTC. The full variable domain, in which reference TRBV30 and TRBJ2-5 provide the parts outside the CDR3, is SQTIHQWPATLVQPVGSPLSLECTVEGTSNPNLYWYRQAAGRGLQLLFYSVGIGQISSEVPQNLSASRPQDRQFILSSKKLLLSDSGFYLCAWSGDAGETQYFGPGTRLLVL.

The V and J genes are TRBV7-9 and TRBJ1-5, with TRBD1 as a possible D gene (5 bases). The CDR3 consists of 15 residues. The germline V gene has CDR1 SEHNR and CDR2 FQNEAQ (reference sequence). With 1 base removed from V and 2 bases from J, the gap between germline ends came to 9 bases. The CDR3 DNA reads TGTGCCAGCAGCTTAGGGGGGTCGGGCAATCAGCCCCAGCATTTT. Protein sequence: CASSLGGSGNQPQHF.

This clonotype was picked up a small number of times. The rearrangement uses TRBV28 and TRBJ2-5; possible D gene TRBD2, 6 bases. The J call may be faulty, since TRBJ2-7 better matches the DNA end. Germline CDR1 and CDR2: MDHEN and SYDVKM. CDR3 length equals 15 residues. For the CDR3, the DNA is TGTGCCAGCAGACTTGCTAGCGTCGGATACTACGAGCAGTACTTC. It yields the protein CASRLASVGYYEQYF.

The chain recombines TRBV20-1 with TRBJ2-1; 13 bases fit TRBD2. CDR1 and CDR2 from the germline V gene are DFQATT and SNEGSKA (reference sequence). The CDR3 sequence is 15 residues long. The V and J ends lost 5 bases and 1 base, in that order; junction bases with no gene match: 2. CDR3 sequence (DNA): TGCAGTGCTGGACTAGCGGGGGTGTCCTACAATGAGCAGTTCTTC. Translated: CSAGLAGVSYNEQFF.

The chain has TRBV10-2 and TRBJ2-4, with D hard to call. Trimming cost V 4 bases and J 2 bases, with 18 bases left between them. Germline lookup yields CDR1 WSHSY and CDR2 SAAADI. The CDR3 has 17 amino acids. The DNA of the CDR3 is TGCGCCAGCAGTGCCCTGGGTGGATCACAATCCAAAAACATTCAGTACTTC. Its protein product is CASSALGGSQSKNIQYF.

This clonotype was seen a handful of times. The chain combines TRBV24-1 with TRBJ2-5; 8 bases match TRBD1. Germline V gene data show CDR1 as KGHDR and CDR2 as SFDVKD. With V trimmed by 3 bases and J by 1 base, 3 bases remained unmatched. There are 15 residues in the CDR3. The CDR3 nucleotides read TGTGCCACCAGTGATCCGGGACAGGCCCAAGAGACCCAGTACTTC. This encodes CATSDPGQAQETQYF.

This chain uses TRBV6-5 with TRBJ1-2, with unresolved D. CDR1 MNHEY and CDR2 SVGAGI come from the germline V gene. The germline V and J ends were trimmed by 0 bases and 6 bases, with 14 bases remaining between them. The CDR3 is 15 residues long. CDR3 in amino acids: CASSYSSLIPDGYTF. Here the CDR3 DNA reads TGTGCCAGCAGTTACTCGAGTTTAATTCCCGATGGCTACACCTTC.

The chain joins TRBV20-1 to TRBJ2-1; 12 nucleotides line up with TRBD2. The CDR3 consists of 15 residues. Germline loops: CDR1 DFQATT, CDR2 SNEGSKA (reference sequence). V shed 0 bases, J shed 6 bases, and the junction held 3 bases outside the gene matches. CDR3 nucleotide sequence: TGCAGTGCTAGAGATGCACTAGCGGGAGGCAATGAGCAGTTCTTC. It specifies CSARDALAGGNEQFF.

The rearrangement uses TRBV5-8 and TRBJ2-1; the match to TRBD1 covers 7 bases. Germline CDR1 SGHTS, CDR2 YDEGEE. Trimming at V came to 0 bases and at J to 7 bases, leaving 7 bases not matched to a gene. There are 15 residues in the CDR3. The CDR3 loop reads CASSLEGQNRNEQFF. CDR3 bases: TGTGCCAGCAGCTTGGAGGGACAGAATAGAAATGAGCAGTTCTTC.

The chain recombines TRBV24-1 with TRBJ2-7, with D perhaps assigned TRBD1 or TRBD2 (5 bases each). The CDR3 length is 15 residues. Germline loops: CDR1 KGHDR, CDR2 SFDVKD. Trimming took 4 bases from V and 2 from J, leaving 14 bases between them. The CDR3 sequence is CATSDVRDRPYEQYF. CDR3 bases: TGTGCCACCAGTGACGTTAGGGACCGGCCCTACGAGCAGTACTTC.

This chain connects TRBV28 to TRBJ2-5; a possible D gene is TRBD1 (6 bases). The end of the DNA fits TRBJ2-7 better, so the J call may be wrong. There are 12 residues in the CDR3. Germline V gene data show CDR1 as MDHEN and CDR2 as SYDVKM. CDR3 loop: CASYREGYEQYF. In nucleotides, the CDR3 is TGTGCCAGCTACAGGGAAGGGTACGAGCAGTACTTC.

The J gene is TRBJ2-1, the V gene TRBV28; no clear D. From germline, CDR1 is MDHEN and CDR2 SYDVKM. CDR3 size: 14 residues. The V and J ends lost 2 bases and 7 bases respectively, with 12 bases between them. CDR3 nucleotides: TGTGCCAGCAGTTTAGGCCGCCCGAATAATGAGCAGTTCTTC. This translates into CASSLGRPNNEQFF.

The rearrangement joins TRBV3-1 to TRBJ2-1; D unclear. The CDR3 sequence is 15 residues long. The germline V and J ends were trimmed by 1 base and 2 bases, with 9 bases remaining between them. Germline CDR1 reads LGHDT; CDR2 reads YNNKEL (reference sequence). The CDR3, as DNA: TGTGCCAGCAGCCAAGCACGTATAACCTACAATGAGCAGTTCTTC. Translating it yields CASSQARITYNEQFF.

V is TRBV20-1 and J is TRBJ2-1; D uncertain. The germline CDR1 and CDR2 sequences are DFQATT and SNEGSKA (reference sequence). Trimming shortened V by 0 bases and J by 7 bases, and 16 bases separated the two germline ends. The CDR3 runs 15 residues. The CDR3 region has the DNA TGCAGTGCTAGAGATAGGACCGAGGTTCGGAATGAGCAGTTCTTC. Translating it yields CSARDRTEVRNEQFF.

The genes are TRBV15 and TRBJ2-5; D not resolved. V lost 1 base and J 5 bases, leaving 2 bases between the germline ends. The CDR3 is 11 amino acids. Germline lookup yields CDR1 LNHNV and CDR2 YYDKDF (reference sequence). The CDR3 sequence is CATSRVETQYF. DNA of the CDR3: TGTGCCACCAGCAGAGTGGAGACCCAGTACTTC.

This clonotype was counted only a few times. The rearrangement uses TRBV20-1 and TRBJ1-6, with a possible D match to TRBD1 (6 bases). Deletions cut 6 bases from V and 12 bases from J, with 21 bases between. CDR1 DFQATT and CDR2 SNEGSKA come from the germline V gene (reference sequence). This CDR3 region has 14 residues. The CDR3 region has the DNA TGCAGTGCCCAAAGACGGGGGGCGCAACGACCCCTCCACTTT. This encodes CSAQRRGAQRPLHF.

The chain employs TRBV20-1 and TRBJ1-1; no clear D. Germline CDR1 DFQATT, CDR2 SNEGSKA (reference sequence). V was pared by 0 bases and J by 9 bases, with 14 bases between. The CDR3 loop spans 13 amino acids. This CDR3 reads CSARDGPGLQAFF. CDR3 coding DNA: TGCAGTGCTAGAGATGGCCCGGGATTACAAGCTTTCTTT.

The rearrangement uses TRBV12-3 or TRBV12-4 and TRBJ1-2; unclear D gene. The CDR3 sequence is 12 residues long. V shed 6 bases and J shed 8 bases, with 13 bases lying between them. CDR3 residues: CASRTDGLGYTF. The CDR3 DNA reads TGTGCCAGCAGAACCGACGGTCTGGGCTACACCTTC.

The chain employs TRBV7-9 and TRBJ1-2; TRBD1 might be the D (6 bases). Germline V CDR1 and CDR2: SEHNR, FQNEAQ (reference sequence). Trimming pared 5 bases from V and 7 bases from J, leaving 14 bases between. This CDR3 comprises 13 residues. The CDR3 DNA follows: TGTGCCAGCAGCACCCGGACAGCTCCTGGCTACACCTTC. It specifies CASSTRTAPGYTF.

This chain uses TRBV29-1 with TRBJ1-2, with D uncertain. Germline CDR1 is SQVTM and CDR2 is ANQGSEA. The length of the CDR3 is 15 residues. Trimming removed 1 base at V and 0 bases at J, with 12 bases between. The chain's CDR3 is CSVEVRKGTNYGYTF. The DNA for the CDR3 is TGCAGCGTTGAAGTTCGGAAAGGGACTAACTATGGCTACACCTTC. The full variable domain, with the rest looked up from reference TRBV29-1 and TRBJ1-2, is SAVISQKPSRDICQRGTSLTIQCQVDSQVTMMFWYRQQPGQSLTLIATANQGSEATYESGFVIDKFPISRPNLTFSTLTVSNMSPEDSSIYLCSVEVRKGTNYGYTFGSGTRLTVV.

This clonotype has a handful of counts. J is TRBJ2-5 and V is TRBV5-1; 10 positions agree with TRBD2. Germline values: CDR1 SGHRS, CDR2 YFSETQ. The CDR3 has 15 amino acids. J was trimmed by 4 bases and V by 1 base; bases with no gene match: 4. This CDR3 is CASSLPAGGPETQYF. CDR3 DNA: TGCGCCAGCAGCTTGCCAGCGGGAGGGCCAGAGACCCAGTACTTC.

This clonotype was detected a few times. The rearrangement links TRBV5-6 to TRBJ2-7; 7 nucleotides match TRBD1. CDR1 is SGHDT and CDR2 is YYEEEE in the germline V gene. Trimming took 4 bases from V and 3 from J; bases not matched to a gene: 4. CDR3 length: 13 residues. CDR3 sequence (DNA): TGTGCCAGCAGCCCCCGGGACAGCTACGAGCAGTACTTC. Encoded protein: CASSPRDSYEQYF.

This clonotype was detected a few times. This rearrangement joins TRBV24-1 to TRBJ1-1; D is possibly TRBD1 (5 bases). Deletions cut 6 bases from V and 4 bases from J, with 11 bases between. This CDR3 has 13 amino acids. Germline CDR1 is KGHDR and CDR2 is SFDVKD. CDR3 in amino acids: CATSSQGFTEAFF. DNA for the CDR3: TGTGCCACCAGTTCGCAGGGATTCACTGAAGCTTTCTTT.

The chain recombines TRBV9 with TRBJ1-1; no reliable D call. This CDR3 is built from 17 residues. V dropped 1 base and J dropped 3 bases, with 19 bases sitting between them. Per germline, CDR1 SGDLS and CDR2 YYNGEE. The CDR3 DNA is TGTGCCAGCAGCGTACCCGACGTAGGAGGGAGAGACACTGAAGCTTTCTTT. Translation: CASSVPDVGGRDTEAFF.